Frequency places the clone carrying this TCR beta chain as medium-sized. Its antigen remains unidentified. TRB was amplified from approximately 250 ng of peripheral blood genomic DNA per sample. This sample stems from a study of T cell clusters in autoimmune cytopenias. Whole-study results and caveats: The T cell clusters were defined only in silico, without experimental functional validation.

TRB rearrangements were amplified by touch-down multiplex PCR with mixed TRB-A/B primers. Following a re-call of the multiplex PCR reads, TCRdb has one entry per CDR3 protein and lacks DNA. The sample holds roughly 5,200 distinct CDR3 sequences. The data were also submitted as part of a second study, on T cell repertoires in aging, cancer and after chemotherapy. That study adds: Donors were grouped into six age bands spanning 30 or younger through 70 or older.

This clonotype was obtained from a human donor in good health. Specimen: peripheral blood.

CDR3 amino acids: CSVEEDEGYYGYTF. The rearrangement uses TRBV29-1 and TRBJ1-2; TCRdb outputs TRBD1, but without DNA this stays unchecked. This CDR3 region has 14 residues. CDR1 is SQVTM, CDR2 ANQGSEA, per germline.